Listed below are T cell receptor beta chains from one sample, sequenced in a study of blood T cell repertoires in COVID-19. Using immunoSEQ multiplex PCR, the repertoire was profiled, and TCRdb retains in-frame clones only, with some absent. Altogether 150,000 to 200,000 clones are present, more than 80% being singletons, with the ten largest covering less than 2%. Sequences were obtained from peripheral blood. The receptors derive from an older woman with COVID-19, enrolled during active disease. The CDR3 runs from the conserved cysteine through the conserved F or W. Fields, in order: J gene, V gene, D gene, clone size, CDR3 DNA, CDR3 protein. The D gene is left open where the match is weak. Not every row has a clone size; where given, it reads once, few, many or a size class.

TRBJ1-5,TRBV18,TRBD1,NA,TGTGCCAGCTCACCCGGACAGGGGGCCCTTAAGAACAATCAGCCCCAGCATTTT,CASSPGQGALKNNQPQHF
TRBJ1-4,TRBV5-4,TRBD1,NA,TGTGCCAGCAGCTTGGGAGGGGGCCGGGTTAATGAAAAACTGTTTTTT,CASSLGGGRVNEKLFF
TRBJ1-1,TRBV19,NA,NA,TGTGCCAGTAGTATAGGAGTCGCTGAAGCTTTCTTT,CASSIGVAEAFF
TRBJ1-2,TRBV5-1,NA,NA,TGCGCCAGCAGCTTGGCGGACAGATACTATGGCTACACCTTC,CASSLADRYYGYTF
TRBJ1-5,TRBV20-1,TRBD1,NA,TGCAGTGCTAGTAACTTAGAAGACAGGGATAGCAATCAGCCCCAGCATTTT,CSASNLEDRDSNQPQHF
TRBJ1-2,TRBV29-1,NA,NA,TGCAGCGTTGGCGACAATAACTATGGCTACACCTTC,CSVGDNNYGYTF
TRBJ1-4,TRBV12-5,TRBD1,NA,TGTGCTAGTGGTTTGGTACCCCACAGCACAGGGGCCCACGGAAAACTGTTTTTT,CASGLVPHSTGAHGKLFF
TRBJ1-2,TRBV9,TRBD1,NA,TGTGCCAGCAGCGTTCAGGGGGCCTACTATGGCTACACCTTC,CASSVQGAYYGYTF
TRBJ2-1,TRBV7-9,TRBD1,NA,TGTGCCAGCCTACCCCTCCAGGGGGTAACCTACAATGAGCAGTTCTTC,CASLPLQGVTYNEQFF
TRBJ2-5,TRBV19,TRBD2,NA,TGTGCCAGTAGCCCGAGCGGGGGAGGAAAGACCCAGTACTTC,CASSPSGGGKTQYF
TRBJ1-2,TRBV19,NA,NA,TGTGCCAGTAGTATACGCCCCCCCGGCAGGGGCGGGGGCTACACCTTC,CASSIRPPGRGGGYTF
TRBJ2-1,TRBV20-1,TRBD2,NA,TGCAGTGCTAGTCGGCGGGGGGGCGGCAATGAGCAGTTCTTC,CSASRRGGGNEQFF
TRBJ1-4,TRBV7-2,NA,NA,TGTGCCAGCAGCCCCTGGCAGGGCGCTGAAAAACTGTTTTTT,CASSPWQGAEKLFF
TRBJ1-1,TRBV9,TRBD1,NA,TGTGCCAGCAGCGCTACATCATCGACAGGGCTTTCTGAAGCTTTCTTT,CASSATSSTGLSEAFF
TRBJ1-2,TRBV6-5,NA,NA,TGTGCCAGCCTGAATGCGGGGGATAACTATGGCTACACCTTC,CASLNAGDNYGYTF
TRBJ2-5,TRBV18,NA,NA,TGTGCCAGCTCACCGAGGGAGACCCAGTACTTC,CASSPRETQYF
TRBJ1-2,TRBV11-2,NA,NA,TGTGCCAGCAGCTTTGGCCAGCGGCGGGGCTACACCTTC,CASSFGQRRGYTF
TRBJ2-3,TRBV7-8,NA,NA,TGTGCCAGCATAGCTTACTCTAGCACAGATACGCAGTATTTT,CASIAYSSTDTQYF
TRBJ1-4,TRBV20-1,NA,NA,TGCAGTGCTAGTGAACAGGGCGGGGGCGAAAAACTGTTTTTT,CSASEQGGGEKLFF
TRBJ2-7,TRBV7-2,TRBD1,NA,TGTGCCAGCAGCTTAGAACGGACAGGGGGCGGGCAGTACTTC,CASSLERTGGGQYF
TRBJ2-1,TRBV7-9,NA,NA,TGTGCCAGCAGCCCTTTCTCCTACAATGAGCAGTTCTTC,CASSPFSYNEQFF
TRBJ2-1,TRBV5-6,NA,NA,TGTGCCAGCAGCTTCAACCAGTACAATGAGCAGTTCTTC,CASSFNQYNEQFF
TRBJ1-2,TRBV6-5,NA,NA,TGTGCCAGCAGTTACACTCGCAGGGATGGCTACACCTTC,CASSYTRRDGYTF
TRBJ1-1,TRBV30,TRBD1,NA,TGTGCCTGGAGTCGGGACAGGGTGGGAGCTGAAGCTTTCTTT,CAWSRDRVGAEAFF
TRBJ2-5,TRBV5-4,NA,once,TGTGCCAGCAGCTTGGATAGGGGGTCCATAGAGACCCAGTACTTC,CASSLDRGSIETQYF
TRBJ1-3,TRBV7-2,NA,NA,TGTGCCAGCCGCGGGGGAGCTCTTGGAAACACCATATATTTT,CASRGGALGNTIYF
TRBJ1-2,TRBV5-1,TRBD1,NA,TGCGCCAGCAGCTCGGGGACAGGGGCCCGCTATGGCTACACCTTC,CASSSGTGARYGYTF
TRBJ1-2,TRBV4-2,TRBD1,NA,TGTGCCAGCAGCCAAGAAGCGGCAGGGGGCAACTATGGCTACACCTTC,CASSQEAAGGNYGYTF
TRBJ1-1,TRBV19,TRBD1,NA,TGTGCCAGTAGTCGGACAGGAAAACGCCTTGAAGCTTTCTTT,CASSRTGKRLEAFF
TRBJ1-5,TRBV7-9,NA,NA,TGTGCCAGCAGCGACTCCGAGGAGCGGGGACAGCCCCAGCATTTT,CASSDSEERGQPQHF
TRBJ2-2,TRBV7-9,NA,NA,TGTGCCAGCAGCCGACTGGGGGGCACCGGGGAGCTGTTTTTT,CASSRLGGTGELFF
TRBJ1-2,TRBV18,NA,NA,TGTGCCAGCTCACCGCGCGGGGAAGCTAACTATGGCTACACCTTC,CASSPRGEANYGYTF
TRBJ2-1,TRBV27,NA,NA,TGTGCCAGCACCCGAGGGTTGGTGGGGTCCTACAATGAGCAGTTCTTC,CASTRGLVGSYNEQFF
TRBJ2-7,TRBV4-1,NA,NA,TGCGCCAGCAGCCAAGCATTCAGGGTGGACGAGCAGTACTTC,CASSQAFRVDEQYF
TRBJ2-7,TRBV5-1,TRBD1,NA,TGCGCCAGCAGCTACGGGGATATTCGGGACAGGGGCTACGAGCAGTACTTC,CASSYGDIRDRGYEQYF
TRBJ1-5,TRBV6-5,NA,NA,TGTGCCAGCAGTTATGCGGGCGGCAATCAGCCCCAGCATTTT,CASSYAGGNQPQHF
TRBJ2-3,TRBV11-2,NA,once,TGTGCCAGCAGCTCTTCCACAGATACGCAGTATTTT,CASSSSTDTQYF
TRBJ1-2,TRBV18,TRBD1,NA,TGTGCCAGCTCATCCTCCGGCGGTGACAGGGCTGGGACTCACTATGGCTACACCTTC,CASSSSGGDRAGTHYGYTF
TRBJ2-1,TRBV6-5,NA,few,TGTGCCAGCAGCAACGAGGTCAATGAGCAGTTCTTC,CASSNEVNEQFF
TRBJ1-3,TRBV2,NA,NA,TGTGCCAGCAGAGCCCAGGGCTTTGGAAACACCATATATTTT,CASRAQGFGNTIYF
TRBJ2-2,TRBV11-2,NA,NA,TGTGCCAGCAGCCTCGCGTCCGGGAACACCGGGGAGCTGTTTTTT,CASSLASGNTGELFF
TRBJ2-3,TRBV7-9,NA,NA,TGTGCCAGCAGCTTAGTCCCGGGGGGCGCAGATACGCAGTATTTT,CASSLVPGGADTQYF
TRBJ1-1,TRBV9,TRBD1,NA,TGTGCCAGCAGCGTGGGACAGGCCTACACTGAAGCTTTCTTT,CASSVGQAYTEAFF
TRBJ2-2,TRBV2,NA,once,TGTGCCAGCAGTGAAGGACAGGCCAACACCGGGGAGCTGTTTTTT,CASSEGQANTGELFF
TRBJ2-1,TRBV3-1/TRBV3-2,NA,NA,TGTGCCAGCAGTGCCGGGACAAGGTACAATGAGCAGTTCTTC,CASSAGTRYNEQFF
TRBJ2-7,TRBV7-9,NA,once,TGTGCCAGCGGTCCAGGGATCCACGAGCAGTACTTC,CASGPGIHEQYF
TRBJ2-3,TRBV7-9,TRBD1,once,TGTGCCAGCAGCTCCCCCCGGGACAGCCGTTCGGATACGCAGTATTTT,CASSSPRDSRSDTQYF
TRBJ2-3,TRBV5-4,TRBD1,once,TGTGCCAGCAGCTCCGGGACAGGGATGTCAGATACGCAGTATTTT,CASSSGTGMSDTQYF
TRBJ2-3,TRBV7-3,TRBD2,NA,TGTGCCAGCAGCTTACAAGCGGGGGCAGATACGCAGTATTTT,CASSLQAGADTQYF
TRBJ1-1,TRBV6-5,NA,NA,TGTGCCAGCAGTTACCAATCCATGAACACTGAAGCTTTCTTT,CASSYQSMNTEAFF